This T cell receptor beta chain was sequenced during a study of regulatory T cells in long-lasting Graves disease. According to the study, TCR beta libraries were built with iRepertoire HTBI primers and CDR3-region Arm-PCR. TCRdb reanalysed the multiplex PCR reads using MiXCR and keeps one entry per CDR3 protein. The sample lists under 500,000 distinct CDR3 sequences, less than 25% occurring once. This clonotype was picked up a small number of times. Its antigen is not identified. Broader study findings: Limited sample numbers may have lowered accuracy.

Time point denoted: persistent/refractory GD, antithyroid drugs over 5 years with positive TRAb. The TCR library was prepared using RNA isolated from PBMCs. EDTA tubes were used for drawing 8 to 9 milliliters of peripheral blood. CDR1 and CDR2 (germline): DFQATT, SNEGSKA (reference sequence). The CDR3 contains 12 residues. The V gene lost 0 bases and the J gene lost 7 bases, with 9 bases spanning the gap. The gene calls are TRBV20-1 and TRBJ2-5; D remains unclear. The origin of this receptor is a female donor with Graves disease. Sequences were derived from peripheral blood mononuclear cells (PBMCs), sampled when the disease was refractory, from a patient treated with antithyroid drugs. The CDR3 bases are TGCAGTGCTAGAGAGGCCCGACCGACCCAGTACTTC. Protein sequence: CSAREARPTQYF.